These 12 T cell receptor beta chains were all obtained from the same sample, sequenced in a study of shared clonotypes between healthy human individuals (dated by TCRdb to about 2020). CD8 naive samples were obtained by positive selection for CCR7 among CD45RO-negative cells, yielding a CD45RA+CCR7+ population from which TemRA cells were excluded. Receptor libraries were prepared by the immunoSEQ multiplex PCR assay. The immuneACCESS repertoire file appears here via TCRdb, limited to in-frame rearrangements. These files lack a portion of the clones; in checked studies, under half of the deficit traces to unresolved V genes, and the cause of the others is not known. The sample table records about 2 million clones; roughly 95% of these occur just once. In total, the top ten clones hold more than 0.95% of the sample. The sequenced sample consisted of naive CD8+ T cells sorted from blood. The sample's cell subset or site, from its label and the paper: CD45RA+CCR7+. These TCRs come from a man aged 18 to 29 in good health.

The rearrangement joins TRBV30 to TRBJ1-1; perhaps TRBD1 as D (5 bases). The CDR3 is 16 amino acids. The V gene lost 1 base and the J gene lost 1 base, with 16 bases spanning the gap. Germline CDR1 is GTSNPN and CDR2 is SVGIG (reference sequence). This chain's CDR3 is CAWSDEGFTGNTEAFF. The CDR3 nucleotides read TGTGCCTGGAGTGACGAAGGATTCACAGGGAACACTGAAGCTTTCTTT. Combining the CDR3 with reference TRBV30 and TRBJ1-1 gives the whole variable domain SQTIHQWPATLVQPVGSPLSLECTVEGTSNPNLYWYRQAAGRGLQLLFYSVGIGQISSEVPQNLSASRPQDRQFILSSKKLLLSDSGFYLCAWSDEGFTGNTEAFFGQGTRLTVV.

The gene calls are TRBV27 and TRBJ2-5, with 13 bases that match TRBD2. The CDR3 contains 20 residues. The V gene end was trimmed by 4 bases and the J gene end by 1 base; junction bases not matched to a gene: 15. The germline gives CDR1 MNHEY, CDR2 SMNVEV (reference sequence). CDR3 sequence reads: CASSSKGLAGVGGTQETQYF. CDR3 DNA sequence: TGTGCCAGCAGTTCCAAAGGACTAGCGGGAGTTGGGGGCACCCAAGAGACCCAGTACTTC.

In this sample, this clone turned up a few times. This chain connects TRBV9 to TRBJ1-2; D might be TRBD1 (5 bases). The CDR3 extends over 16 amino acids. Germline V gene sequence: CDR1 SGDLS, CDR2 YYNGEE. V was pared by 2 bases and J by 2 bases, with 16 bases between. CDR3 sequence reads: CASSVTGSPGNYGYTF. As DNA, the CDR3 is TGTGCCAGCAGCGTCACCGGTAGTCCAGGGAACTATGGCTACACCTTC.

In nucleotides, the CDR3 is TGTGCCAGCAGCTTAGAACCCGGCTCCTACAATGAGCAGTTCTTC. It specifies CASSLEPGSYNEQFF. The J gene is TRBJ2-1, the V gene TRBV11-2; D not resolved. The germline V and J ends were trimmed by 0 bases and 0 bases, with 6 bases remaining between them. CDR1 is SGHAT, CDR2 FQNNGV, per germline. CDR3 length equals 15 residues. Together with reference TRBV11-2 and TRBJ2-1, the CDR3 gives the full variable domain: EAGVAQSPRYKIIEKRQSVAFWCNPISGHATLYWYQQILGQGPKLLIQFQNNGVVDDSQLPKDRFSAERLKGVDSTLKIQPAKLEDSAVYLCASSLEPGSYNEQFFGPGTRLTVL.

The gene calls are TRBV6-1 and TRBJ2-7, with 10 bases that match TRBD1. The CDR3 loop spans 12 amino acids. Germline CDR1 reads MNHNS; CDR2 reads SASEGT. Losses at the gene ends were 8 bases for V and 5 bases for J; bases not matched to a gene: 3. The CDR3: CASGTGAHEQYF. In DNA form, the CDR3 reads TGTGCCAGCGGGACAGGGGCCCACGAGCAGTACTTC.

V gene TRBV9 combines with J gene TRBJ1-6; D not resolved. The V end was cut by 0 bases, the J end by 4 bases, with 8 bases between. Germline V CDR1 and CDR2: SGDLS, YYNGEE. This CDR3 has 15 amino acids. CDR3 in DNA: TGTGCCAGCAGCGTAGAGTCAGAATATAATTCACCCCTCCACTTT. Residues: CASSVESEYNSPLHF.

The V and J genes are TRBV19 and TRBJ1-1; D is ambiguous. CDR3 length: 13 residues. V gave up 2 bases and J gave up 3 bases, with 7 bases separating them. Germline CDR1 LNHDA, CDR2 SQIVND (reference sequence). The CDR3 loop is CASSITAYTEAFF. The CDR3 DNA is TGTGCCAGTAGTATAACAGCGTACACTGAAGCTTTCTTT.

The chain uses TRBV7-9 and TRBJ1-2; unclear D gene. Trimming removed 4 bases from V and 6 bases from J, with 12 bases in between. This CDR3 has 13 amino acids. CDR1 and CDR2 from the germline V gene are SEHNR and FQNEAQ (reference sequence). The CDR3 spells CASSSPEANGYTF. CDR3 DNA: TGTGCCAGCAGCTCCCCCGAGGCGAATGGCTACACCTTC.

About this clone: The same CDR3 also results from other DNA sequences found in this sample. The CDR3 region is CASSLETGNTEAFF. The DNA for the CDR3 is TGTGCCAGCAGCTTAGAGACTGGGAACACTGAAGCTTTCTTT. This rearrangement joins TRBV7-9 to TRBJ1-1; D remains ambiguous. The germline CDR1 and CDR2 sequences are SEHNR and FQNEAQ (reference sequence). With 1 base removed from V and 1 base from J, the gap between germline ends came to 7 bases. The CDR3 extends over 14 amino acids.

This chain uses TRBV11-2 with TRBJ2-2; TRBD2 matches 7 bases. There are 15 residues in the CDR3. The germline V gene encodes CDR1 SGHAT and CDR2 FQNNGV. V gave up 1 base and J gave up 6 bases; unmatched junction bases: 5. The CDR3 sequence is CASSLVAGAAGELFF. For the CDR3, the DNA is TGTGCCAGCAGCTTAGTCGCGGGAGCAGCCGGGGAGCTGTTTTTT.

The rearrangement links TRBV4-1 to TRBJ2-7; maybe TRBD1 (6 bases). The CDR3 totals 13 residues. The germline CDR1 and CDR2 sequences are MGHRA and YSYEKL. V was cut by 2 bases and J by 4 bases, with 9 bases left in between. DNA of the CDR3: TGCGCCAGCAGCCAACACAGGGAGTACGAGCAGTACTTC. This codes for CASSQHREYEQYF.

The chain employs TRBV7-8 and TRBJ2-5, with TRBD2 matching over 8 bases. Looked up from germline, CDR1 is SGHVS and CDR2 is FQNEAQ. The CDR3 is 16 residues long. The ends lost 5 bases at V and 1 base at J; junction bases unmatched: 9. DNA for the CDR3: TGTGCCAGCAGCCCCCTGACTAGCGATATCCAAGAGACCCAGTACTTC. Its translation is CASSPLTSDIQETQYF.